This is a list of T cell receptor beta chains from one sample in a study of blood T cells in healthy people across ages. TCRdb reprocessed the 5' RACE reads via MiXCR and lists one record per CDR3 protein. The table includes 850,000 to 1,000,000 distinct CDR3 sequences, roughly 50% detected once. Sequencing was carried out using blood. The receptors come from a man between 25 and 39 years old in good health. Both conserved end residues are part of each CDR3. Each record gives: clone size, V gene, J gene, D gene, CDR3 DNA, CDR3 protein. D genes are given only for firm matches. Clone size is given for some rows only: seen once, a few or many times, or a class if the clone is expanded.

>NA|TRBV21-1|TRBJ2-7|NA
TGTGCCAGCAGCAAAGCCCGCACAGGGGGCTACGAGCAGTACTTC
CASSKARTGGYEQYF
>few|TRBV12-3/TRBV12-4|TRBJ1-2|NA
TGTGCCAGCGCCTTTCGACGGGGAGGCTACACCTTC
CASAFRRGGYTF
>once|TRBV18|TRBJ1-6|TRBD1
TGTGCCAGCTCACAGGGGACAGGAGAATCACCCCTCCACTTT
CASSQGTGESPLHF
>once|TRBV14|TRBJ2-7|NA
TGTGCCAGCAGCCAACGAGATCCTATTCGGGACTACGAGCAGTACTTC
CASSQRDPIRDYEQYF
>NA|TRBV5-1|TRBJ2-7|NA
TGCGCCAGCAGCGTGCCAGGTGCCTACGAGCAGTACTTC
CASSVPGAYEQYF
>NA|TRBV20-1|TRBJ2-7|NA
TGCAGTGCTAGTCCCGACAGATTCTCCTACGAGCAGTACTTC
CSASPDRFSYEQYF
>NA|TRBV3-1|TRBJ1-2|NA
TGTGTCAGCAGCCCAACGAAGGACTATGGCTACACCTTC
CVSSPTKDYGYTF
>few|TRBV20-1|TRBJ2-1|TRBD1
TGCAGTGCTAGAGTTCCCCAGGGGGCAGGCAATGAGCAGTTCTTC
CSARVPQGAGNEQFF
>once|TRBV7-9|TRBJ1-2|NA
TGTGCCAGCAGTACGGACGAGCGATTTAACTATAGCTACACCTTC
CASSTDERFNYSYTF
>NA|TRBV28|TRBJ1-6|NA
TGTGCCAGCGGGTCAGGGGCTTCACCCCTCCACTTT
CASGSGASPLHF
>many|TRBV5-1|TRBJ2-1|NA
TGCGCCAGCAGCTTGGACAGGGTTGGGAATGAGCAGTTCTTC
CASSLDRVGNEQFF
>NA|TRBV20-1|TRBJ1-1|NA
TGCAGTGCTAGTGGTGGGGGCAGAACGAACACTGAAGCTTTCTTT
CSASGGGRTNTEAFF
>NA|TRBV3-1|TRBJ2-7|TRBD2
TGTGCCAGCAGCCCAACTAAGGGCGGGGGGCAGTACTTC
CASSPTKGGGQYF
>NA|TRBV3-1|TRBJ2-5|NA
TGTGCCAGCACCCCCGTGGGGTTGGGGACCCAGTACTTC
CASTPVGLGTQYF
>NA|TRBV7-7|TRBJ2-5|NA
TGTGCTAGCAGCTCGGGACCCAATGGGGAGACCCAGTACTTC
CASSSGPNGETQYF
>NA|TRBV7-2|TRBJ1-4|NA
TGTGCCAGCAGCTTAGCGCTGTATGGGGGTAATGAAAAACTGTTTTTT
CASSLALYGGNEKLFF